This TCR beta chain originates from a study of blood T cell repertoires in COVID-19 (dated by TCRdb to 2018 to 2021). About the investigation overall: Collaborator samples came from the United States, Italy and Spain and covered acute and convalescent phases of COVID-19. The material from the prospective study consisted of cDNA or gDNA derived from T cells, B-cell-depleted T cells, or PBMCs. Subjects who had been exposed to COVID-19, were actively infected with it, or had recovered from it provided the deeply sampled blood TCRbeta repertoires that made up the dataset. A freely available public database, intended as a resource for researchers studying the immune response to SARS-CoV-2, is where the repertoires were released. Samples were obtained from the ongoing ImmuneRACE study (first 160 participants) and from about 1,300 subjects provided by 6 global collaborators. Nearly every sample came with metadata listing a de-identified subject ID, COVID-19 status, age in years and sex. Where available, HLA class I and class II types were obtained from metadata supplied by the sample provider rather than from assay-based typing.

With regard to this clone: The target of this receptor is not known. No much larger clone exists at a distance of one base, and base qualities are not known.

The CDR1 and CDR2 encoded by the germline V gene are SGDLS and YYNGEE. V loses 4 bases of germline sequence and J loses 0 bases, and the interval between the two ends is 14 bases. From the cysteine through the phenylalanine, the CDR3 covers 16 amino acids. Only the CDR3 region is kept as DNA, spanning 48 bases read in frame from base 1. Whole blood was collected in K2EDTA tubes by collaborating institutions according to the institutions' own protocols. For TCRbeta analysis, collaborator samples were shipped as frozen whole blood, as isolated PBMCs, or as DNA extracted from either sample type. Results and caveats for the whole study, not just this receptor: The quantity of clinical and demographic metadata differed by source and by participant and was supplied without curation.

The immunoSEQ Assay, a bias-controlled multiplex PCR, was used to amplify TCRbeta CDR3 regions from genomic DNA. For the original study's pipeline: The number of nucleated cells in each sample was estimated from the amplification of reference gene primers within the assay. Sequence reads were collapsed and filtered to measure the absolute abundance of every unique TCRbeta CDR3 rearrangement. For each sample, productive Simpson clonality was calculated as the square root of Simpson's diversity index across productive rearrangements. The table was pulled from immuneACCESS by TCRdb, which kept in-frame rearrangements only. Such tables lose some clones; where checked, under half of the loss comes from unresolved V genes, and the rest has no known cause. V, J and clone size derive from that table, while D and trimming were established from the DNA sequence. For this sample there are about 88,000 clones; over 65% appear just once. About 14% of the sample comes from the top ten.

Specimen: peripheral blood. This clonotype originated in a woman in her 70s with acute or convalescent COVID-19. This receptor chain uses TRBV9 and TRBJ1-3; a tentative D match to TRBD1 spans 6 bases. The nucleotide sequence reads TGTGCCAGCAGCACAAAACCGGACAGCTCTGGAAACACCATATATTTT. Its amino acids are CASSTKPDSSGNTIYF.